Listed here is a single T cell receptor (beta chain). Only in-frame clones appear in the TCRdb table, and some are missing; sequencing was by immunoSEQ multiplex PCR. The sample records about 88,000 clones, roughly 94% being singletons. CDR1 and CDR2 from the germline V gene are MNHEY and SVGAGI. V was trimmed by 6 bases and J by 1 base, leaving 13 bases between them. The CDR3 covers 14 residues. These data originate in a study of technical replicates of blood from a few donors. Input material: T cells isolated from PBMCs. V usage is TRBV6-5 and J usage is TRBJ2-7; TRBD1 might be the D (6 bases). This clonotype originated in a human donor in good health. This CDR3 reads CASSRTESSYEQYF. The CDR3 DNA reads TGTGCCAGCAGCCGGACAGAATCTTCCTACGAGCAGTACTTC.